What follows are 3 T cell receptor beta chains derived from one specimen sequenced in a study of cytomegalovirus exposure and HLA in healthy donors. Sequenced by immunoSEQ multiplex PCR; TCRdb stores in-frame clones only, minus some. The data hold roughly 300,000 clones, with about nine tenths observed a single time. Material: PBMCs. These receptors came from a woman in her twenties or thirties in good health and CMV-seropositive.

Here the CDR3 reads CASSFGGLPETQYF. CDR3 bases: TGTGCCAGCAGCTTTGGGGGACTCCCAGAGACCCAGTACTTC. The chain carries TRBV9 and TRBJ2-5, with D possibly being TRBD2 (6 bases). The germline V gene has CDR1 SGDLS and CDR2 YYNGEE. The CDR3 is 14 residues long. V was clipped by 4 bases and J by 4 bases, with 14 bases between them.

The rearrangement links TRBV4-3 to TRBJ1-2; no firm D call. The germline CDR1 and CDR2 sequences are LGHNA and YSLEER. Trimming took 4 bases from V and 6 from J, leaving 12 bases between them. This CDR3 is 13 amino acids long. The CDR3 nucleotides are TGCGCCAGCAGCCCCTCCCTGCGAAATGGCTACACCTTC. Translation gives CASSPSLRNGYTF.

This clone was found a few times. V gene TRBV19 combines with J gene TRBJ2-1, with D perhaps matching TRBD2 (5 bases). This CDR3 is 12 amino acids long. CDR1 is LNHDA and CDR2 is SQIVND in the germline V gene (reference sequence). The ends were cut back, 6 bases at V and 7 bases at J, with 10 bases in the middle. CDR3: CASSTPGNEQFF. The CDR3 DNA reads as TGTGCCAGTAGCACCCCGGGGAATGAGCAGTTCTTC.